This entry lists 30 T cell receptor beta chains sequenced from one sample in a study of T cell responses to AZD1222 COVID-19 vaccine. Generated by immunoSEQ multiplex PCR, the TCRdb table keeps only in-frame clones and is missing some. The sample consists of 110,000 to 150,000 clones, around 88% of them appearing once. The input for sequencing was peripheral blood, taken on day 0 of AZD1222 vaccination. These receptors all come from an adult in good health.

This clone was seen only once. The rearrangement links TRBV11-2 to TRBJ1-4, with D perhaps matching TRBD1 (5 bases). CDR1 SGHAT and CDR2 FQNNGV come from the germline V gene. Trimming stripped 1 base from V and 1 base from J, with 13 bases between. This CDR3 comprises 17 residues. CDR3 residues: CASSLGITGGTNEKLFF. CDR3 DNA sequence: TGTGCCAGCAGCTTAGGGATAACGGGGGGAACTAATGAAAAACTGTTTTTT.

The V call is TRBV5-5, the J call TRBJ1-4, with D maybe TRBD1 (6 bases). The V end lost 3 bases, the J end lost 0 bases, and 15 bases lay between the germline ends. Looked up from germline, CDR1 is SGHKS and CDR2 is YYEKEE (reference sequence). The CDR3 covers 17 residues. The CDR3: CASSSTTGRATNEKLFF. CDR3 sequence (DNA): TGTGCCAGCAGCTCCACGACAGGCCGGGCAACTAATGAAAAACTGTTTTTT. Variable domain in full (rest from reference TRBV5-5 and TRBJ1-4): DAGVTQSPTHLIKTRGQQVTLRCSPISGHKSVSWYQQVLGQGPQFIFQYYEKEERGRGNFPDRFSARQFPNYSSELNVNALLLGDSALYLCASSSTTGRATNEKLFFGSGTQLSVL.

Here the CDR3 reads CASSAGAGELFF. In DNA form, the CDR3 reads TGTGCCAGCAGTGCCGGCGCCGGGGAGCTGTTTTTT. The chain links TRBV12-3 or TRBV12-4 to TRBJ2-2; D remains ambiguous. V lost 5 bases and J 6 bases, leaving 7 bases between the germline ends. The CDR3 loop spans 12 amino acids.

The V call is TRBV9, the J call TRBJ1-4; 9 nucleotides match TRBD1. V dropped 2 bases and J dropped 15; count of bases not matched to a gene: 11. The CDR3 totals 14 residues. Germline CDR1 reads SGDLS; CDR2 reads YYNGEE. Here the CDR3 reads CASSVTWDRDSMFF. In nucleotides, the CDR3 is TGTGCCAGCAGCGTTACCTGGGACAGGGACTCAATGTTTTTT.

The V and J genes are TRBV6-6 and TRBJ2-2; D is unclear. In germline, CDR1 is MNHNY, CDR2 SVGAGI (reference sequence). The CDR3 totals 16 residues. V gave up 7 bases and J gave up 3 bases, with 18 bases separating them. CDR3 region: CASILTDPAHTGELFF. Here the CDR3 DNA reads TGTGCCAGCATCCTGACGGATCCCGCGCACACCGGGGAGCTGTTTTTT.

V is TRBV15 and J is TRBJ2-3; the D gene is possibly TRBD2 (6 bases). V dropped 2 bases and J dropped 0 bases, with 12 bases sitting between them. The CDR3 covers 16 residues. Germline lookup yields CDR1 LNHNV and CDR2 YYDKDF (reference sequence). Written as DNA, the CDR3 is TGTGCCACCAGCAGACAACGGAGGGGAAGCACAGATACGCAGTATTTT. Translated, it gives CATSRQRRGSTDTQYF.

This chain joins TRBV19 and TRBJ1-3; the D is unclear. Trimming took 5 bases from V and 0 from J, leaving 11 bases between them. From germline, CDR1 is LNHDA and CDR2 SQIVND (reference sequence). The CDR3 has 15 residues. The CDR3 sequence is CASSARRSSGNTIYF. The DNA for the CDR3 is TGTGCCAGTAGTGCCCGGAGAAGCTCTGGAAACACCATATATTTT.

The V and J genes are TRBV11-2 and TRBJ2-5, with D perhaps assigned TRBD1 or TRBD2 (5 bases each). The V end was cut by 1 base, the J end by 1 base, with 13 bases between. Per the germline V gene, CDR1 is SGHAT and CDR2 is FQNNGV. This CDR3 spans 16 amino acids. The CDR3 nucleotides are TGTGCCAGCAGCTTAGTCCTTACCGGGACCCAAGAGACCCAGTACTTC. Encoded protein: CASSLVLTGTQETQYF.

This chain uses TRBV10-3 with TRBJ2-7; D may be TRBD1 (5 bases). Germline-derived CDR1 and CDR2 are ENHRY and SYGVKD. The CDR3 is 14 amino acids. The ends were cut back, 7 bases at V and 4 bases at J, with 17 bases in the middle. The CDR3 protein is CAINLGQNRYEQYF. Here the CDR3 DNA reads TGTGCCATCAACCTCGGACAAAATCGGTACGAGCAGTACTTC.

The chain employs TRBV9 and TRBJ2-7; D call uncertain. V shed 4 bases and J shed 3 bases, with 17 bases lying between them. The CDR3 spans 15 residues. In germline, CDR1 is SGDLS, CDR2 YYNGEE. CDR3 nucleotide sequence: TGTGCCAGCAGCCCCACCGCGTCAATTAGCTACGAGCAGTACTTC. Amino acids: CASSPTASISYEQYF.

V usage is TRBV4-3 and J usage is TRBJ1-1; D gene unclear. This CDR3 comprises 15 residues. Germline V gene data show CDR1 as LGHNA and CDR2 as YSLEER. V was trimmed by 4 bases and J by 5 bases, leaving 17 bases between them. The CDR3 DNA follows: TGCGCCAGCAGCCCCAGGTTTCCCGGCCAGACTGAAGCTTTCTTT. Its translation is CASSPRFPGQTEAFF.

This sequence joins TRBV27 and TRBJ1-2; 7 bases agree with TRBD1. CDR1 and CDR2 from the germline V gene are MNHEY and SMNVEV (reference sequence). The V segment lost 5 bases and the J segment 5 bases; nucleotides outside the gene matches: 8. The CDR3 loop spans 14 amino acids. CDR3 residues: CASSTDRDRYGYTF. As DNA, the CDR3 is TGTGCCAGCAGTACAGACAGGGACCGTTATGGCTACACCTTC.

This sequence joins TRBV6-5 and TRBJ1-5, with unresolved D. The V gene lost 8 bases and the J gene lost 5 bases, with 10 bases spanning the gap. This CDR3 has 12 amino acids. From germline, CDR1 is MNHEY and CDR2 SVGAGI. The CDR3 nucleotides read TGTGCCAGCCTTAGTACCGATCAGCCCCAGCATTTT. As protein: CASLSTDQPQHF.

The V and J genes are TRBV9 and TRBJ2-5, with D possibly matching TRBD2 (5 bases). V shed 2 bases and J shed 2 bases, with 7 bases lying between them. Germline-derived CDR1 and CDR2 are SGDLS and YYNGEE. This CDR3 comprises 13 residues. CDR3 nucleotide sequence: TGTGCCAGCAGCGTCCGCGGGCAAGAGACCCAGTACTTC. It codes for CASSVRGQETQYF.

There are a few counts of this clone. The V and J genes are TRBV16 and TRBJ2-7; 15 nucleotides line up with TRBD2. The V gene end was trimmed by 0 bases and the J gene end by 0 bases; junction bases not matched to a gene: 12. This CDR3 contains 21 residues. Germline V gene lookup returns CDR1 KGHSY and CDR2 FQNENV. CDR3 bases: TGTGCCAGCAGCCAATCGAGGGTCGGGACTAGCGGGAGGTCCCACTCCTACGAGCAGTACTTC. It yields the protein CASSQSRVGTSGRSHSYEQYF.

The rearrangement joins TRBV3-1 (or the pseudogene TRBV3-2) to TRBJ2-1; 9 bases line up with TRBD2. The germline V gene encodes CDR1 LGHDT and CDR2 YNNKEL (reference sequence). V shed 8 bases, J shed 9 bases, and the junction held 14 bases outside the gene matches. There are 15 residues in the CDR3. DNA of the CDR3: TGTGCCAGCCAGCTTGGCGGGAGGGAGTCGATTGAGCAGTTCTTC. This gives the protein CASQLGGRESIEQFF.

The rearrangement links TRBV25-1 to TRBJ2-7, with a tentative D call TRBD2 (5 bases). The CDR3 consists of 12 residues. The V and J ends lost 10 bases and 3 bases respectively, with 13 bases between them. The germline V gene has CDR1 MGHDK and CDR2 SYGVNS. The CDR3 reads CATSLGSYEQYF. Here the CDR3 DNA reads TGTGCCACCTCACTAGGGAGCTACGAGCAGTACTTC.

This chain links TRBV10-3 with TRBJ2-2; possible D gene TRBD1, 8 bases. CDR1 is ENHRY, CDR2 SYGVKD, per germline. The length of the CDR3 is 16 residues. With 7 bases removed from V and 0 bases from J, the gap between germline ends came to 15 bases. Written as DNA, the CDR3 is TGTGCCATCACCACACAGGGGGGGGCGAACACCGGGGAGCTGTTTTTT. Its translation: CAITTQGGANTGELFF.

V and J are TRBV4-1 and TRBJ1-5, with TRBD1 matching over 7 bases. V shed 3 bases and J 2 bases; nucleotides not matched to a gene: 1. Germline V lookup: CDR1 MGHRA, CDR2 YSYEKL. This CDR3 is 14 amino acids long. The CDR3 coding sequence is TGCGCCAGCAGCCACGACAGGGGCAATCAGCCCCAGCATTTT. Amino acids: CASSHDRGNQPQHF.

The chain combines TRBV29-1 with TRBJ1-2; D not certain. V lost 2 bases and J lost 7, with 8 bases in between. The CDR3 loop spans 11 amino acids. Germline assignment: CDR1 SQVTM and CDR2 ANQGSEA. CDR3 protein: CSVEFSPGYTF. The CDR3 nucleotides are TGCAGCGTTGAATTCAGCCCTGGCTACACCTTC.

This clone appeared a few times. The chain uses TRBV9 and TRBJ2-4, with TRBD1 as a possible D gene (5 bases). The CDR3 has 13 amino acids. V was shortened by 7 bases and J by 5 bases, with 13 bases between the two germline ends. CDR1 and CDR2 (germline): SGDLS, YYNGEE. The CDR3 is CASGQEGENIQYF. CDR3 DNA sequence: TGTGCCAGCGGCCAGGAAGGGGAAAACATTCAGTACTTC.

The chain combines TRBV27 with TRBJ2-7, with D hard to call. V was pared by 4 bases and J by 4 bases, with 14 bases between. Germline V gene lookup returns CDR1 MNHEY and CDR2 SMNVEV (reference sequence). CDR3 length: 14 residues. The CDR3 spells CASSYSQLSYEQYF. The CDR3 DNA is TGTGCCAGCAGTTACTCCCAACTATCATACGAGCAGTACTTC.

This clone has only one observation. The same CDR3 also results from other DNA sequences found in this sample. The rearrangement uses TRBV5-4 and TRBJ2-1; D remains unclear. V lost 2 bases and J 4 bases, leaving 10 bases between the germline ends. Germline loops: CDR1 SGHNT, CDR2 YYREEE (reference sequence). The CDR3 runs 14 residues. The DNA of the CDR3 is TGTGCCAGCAGCTTCGGCCCTGGGTACAATGAGCAGTTCTTC. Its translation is CASSFGPGYNEQFF. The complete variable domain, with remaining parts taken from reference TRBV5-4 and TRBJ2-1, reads ETGVTQSPTHLIKTRGQQVTLRCSSQSGHNTVSWYQQALGQGPQFIFQYYREEENGRGNFPPRFSGLQFPNYSSELNVNALELDDSALYLCASSFGPGYNEQFFGPGTRLTVL.

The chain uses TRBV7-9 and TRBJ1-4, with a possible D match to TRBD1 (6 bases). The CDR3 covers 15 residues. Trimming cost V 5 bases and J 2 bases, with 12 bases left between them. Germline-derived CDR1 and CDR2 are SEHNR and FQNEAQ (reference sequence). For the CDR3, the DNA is TGTGCCAGCAGCAACAGGGATTTCACTAATGAAAAACTGTTTTTT. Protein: CASSNRDFTNEKLFF.

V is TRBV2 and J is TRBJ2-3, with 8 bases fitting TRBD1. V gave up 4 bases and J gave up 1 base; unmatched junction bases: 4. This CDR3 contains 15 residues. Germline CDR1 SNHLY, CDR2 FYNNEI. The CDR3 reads CASSADRVGTDTQYF. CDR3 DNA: TGTGCCAGCAGTGCGGACAGGGTAGGCACAGATACGCAGTATTTT. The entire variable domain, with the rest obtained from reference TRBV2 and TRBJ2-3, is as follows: EPEVTQTPSHQVTQMGQEVILRCVPISNHLYFYWYRQILGQKVEFLVSFYNNEISEKSEIFDDQFSVERPDGSNFTLKIRSTKLEDSAMYFCASSADRVGTDTQYFGPGTRLTVL.

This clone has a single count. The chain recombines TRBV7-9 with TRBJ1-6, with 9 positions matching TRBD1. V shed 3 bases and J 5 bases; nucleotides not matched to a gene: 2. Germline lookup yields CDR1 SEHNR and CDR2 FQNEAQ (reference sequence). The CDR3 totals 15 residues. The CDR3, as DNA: TGTGCCAGCAGCTTGTACAGGGGGCATAATTCACCCCTCCACTTT. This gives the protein CASSLYRGHNSPLHF.

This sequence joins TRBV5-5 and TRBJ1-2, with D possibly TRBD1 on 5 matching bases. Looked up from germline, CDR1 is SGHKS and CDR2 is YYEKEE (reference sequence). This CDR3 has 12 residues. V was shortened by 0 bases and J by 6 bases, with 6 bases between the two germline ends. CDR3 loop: CASSLAGHGYTF. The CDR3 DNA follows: TGTGCCAGCAGCTTGGCAGGGCATGGCTACACCTTC. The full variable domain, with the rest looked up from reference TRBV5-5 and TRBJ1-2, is DAGVTQSPTHLIKTRGQQVTLRCSPISGHKSVSWYQQVLGQGPQFIFQYYEKEERGRGNFPDRFSARQFPNYSSELNVNALLLGDSALYLCASSLAGHGYTFGSGTRLTVV.

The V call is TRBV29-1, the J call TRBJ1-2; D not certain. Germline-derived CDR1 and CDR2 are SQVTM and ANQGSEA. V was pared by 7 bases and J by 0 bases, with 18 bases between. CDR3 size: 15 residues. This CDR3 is CSASRTDFSNYGYTF. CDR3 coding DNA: TGCAGCGCTTCTAGGACGGACTTCTCTAACTATGGCTACACCTTC.

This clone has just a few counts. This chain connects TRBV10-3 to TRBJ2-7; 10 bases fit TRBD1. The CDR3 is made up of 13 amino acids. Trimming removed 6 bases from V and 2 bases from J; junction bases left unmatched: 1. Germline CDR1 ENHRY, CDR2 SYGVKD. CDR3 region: CAIRGTGAYEQYF. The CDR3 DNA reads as TGTGCCATCAGAGGGACAGGGGCCTACGAGCAGTACTTC.

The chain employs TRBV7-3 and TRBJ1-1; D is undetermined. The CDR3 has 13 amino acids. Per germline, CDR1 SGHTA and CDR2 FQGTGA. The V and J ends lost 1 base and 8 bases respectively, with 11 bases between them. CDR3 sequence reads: CASSLMGLAEAFF. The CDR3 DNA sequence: TGTGCCAGCAGCTTAATGGGCTTGGCAGAAGCTTTCTTT.